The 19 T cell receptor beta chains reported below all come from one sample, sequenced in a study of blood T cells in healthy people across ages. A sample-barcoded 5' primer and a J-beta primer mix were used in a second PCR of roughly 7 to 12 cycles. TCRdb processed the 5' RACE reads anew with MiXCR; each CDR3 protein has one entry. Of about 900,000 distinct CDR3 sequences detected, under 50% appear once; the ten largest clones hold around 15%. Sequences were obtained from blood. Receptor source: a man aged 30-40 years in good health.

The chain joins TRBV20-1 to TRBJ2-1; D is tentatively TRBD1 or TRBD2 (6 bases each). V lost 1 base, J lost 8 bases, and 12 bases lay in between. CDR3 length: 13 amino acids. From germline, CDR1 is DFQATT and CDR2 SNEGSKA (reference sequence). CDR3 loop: CSARVGGPDEQFF. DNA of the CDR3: TGCAGTGCTAGAGTAGGGGGGCCGGATGAGCAGTTCTTC.

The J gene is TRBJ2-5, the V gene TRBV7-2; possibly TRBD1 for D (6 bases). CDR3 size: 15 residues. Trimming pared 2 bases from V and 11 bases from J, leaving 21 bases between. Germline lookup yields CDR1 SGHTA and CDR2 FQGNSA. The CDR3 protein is CASSLSRGQKEEQYF. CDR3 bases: TGTGCCAGCAGCTTAAGCAGGGGCCAAAAGGAAGAGCAGTACTTC.

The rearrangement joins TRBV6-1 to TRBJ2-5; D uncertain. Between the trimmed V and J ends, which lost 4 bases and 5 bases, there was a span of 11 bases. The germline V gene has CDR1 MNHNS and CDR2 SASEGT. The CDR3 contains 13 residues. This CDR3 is CASSVTGVETQYF. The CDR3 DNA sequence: TGTGCCAGCAGTGTGACTGGAGTGGAGACCCAGTACTTC.

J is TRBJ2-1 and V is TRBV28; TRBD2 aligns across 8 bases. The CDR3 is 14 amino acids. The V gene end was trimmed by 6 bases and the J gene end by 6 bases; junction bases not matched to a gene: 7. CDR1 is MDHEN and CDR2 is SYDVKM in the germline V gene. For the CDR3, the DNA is TGTGCCAGCAGCTCCGCCGGGGGGGGCAATGAGCAGTTCTTC. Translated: CASSSAGGGNEQFF. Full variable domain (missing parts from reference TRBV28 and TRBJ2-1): DVKVTQSSRYLVKRTGEKVFLECVQDMDHENMFWYRQDPGLGLRLIYFSYDVKMKEKGDIPEGYSVSREKKERFSLILESASTNQTSMYLCASSSAGGGNEQFFGPGTRLTVL.

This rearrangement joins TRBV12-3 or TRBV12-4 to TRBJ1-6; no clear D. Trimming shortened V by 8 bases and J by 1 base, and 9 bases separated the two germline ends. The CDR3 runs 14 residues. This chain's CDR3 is CASHRESYNSPLHF. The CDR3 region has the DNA TGTGCCAGCCACCGTGAGTCCTATAATTCACCCCTCCACTTT.

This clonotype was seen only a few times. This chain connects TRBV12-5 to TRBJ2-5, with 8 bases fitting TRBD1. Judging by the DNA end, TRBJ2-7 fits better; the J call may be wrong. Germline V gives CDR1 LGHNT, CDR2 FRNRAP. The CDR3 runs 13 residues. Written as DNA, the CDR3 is TGTGCTAGTGCCCCAGGGGGCAAGGACGAGCAGTACTTC. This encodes CASAPGGKDEQYF.

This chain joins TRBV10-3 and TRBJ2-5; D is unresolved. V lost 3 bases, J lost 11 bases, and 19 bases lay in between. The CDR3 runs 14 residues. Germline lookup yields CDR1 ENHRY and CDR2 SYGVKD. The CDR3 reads CAISDPTMNNEQYF. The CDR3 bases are TGTGCCATCAGTGATCCGACAATGAACAATGAGCAGTACTTC.

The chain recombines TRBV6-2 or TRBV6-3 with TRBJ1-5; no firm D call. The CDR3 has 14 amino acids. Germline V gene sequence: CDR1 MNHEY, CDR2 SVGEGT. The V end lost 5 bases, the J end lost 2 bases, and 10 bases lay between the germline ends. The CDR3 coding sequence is TGTGCCAGCAGTCTGGCCCTGGGCAATCAGCCCCAGCATTTT. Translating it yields CASSLALGNQPQHF.

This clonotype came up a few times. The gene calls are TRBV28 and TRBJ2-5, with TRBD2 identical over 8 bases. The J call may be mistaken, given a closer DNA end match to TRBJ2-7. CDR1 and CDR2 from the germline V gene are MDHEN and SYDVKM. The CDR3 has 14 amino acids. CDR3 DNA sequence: TGTGCCAGCAGTTTTGAGCGGGGGTTTCTCGAGCAGTACTTC. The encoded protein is CASSFERGFLEQYF.

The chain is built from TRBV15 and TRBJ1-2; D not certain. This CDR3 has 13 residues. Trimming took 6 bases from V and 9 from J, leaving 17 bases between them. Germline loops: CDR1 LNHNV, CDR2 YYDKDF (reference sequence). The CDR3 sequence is CATSKTRSESYTF. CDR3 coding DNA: TGTGCCACCAGTAAGACACGGTCGGAGAGCTACACCTTC. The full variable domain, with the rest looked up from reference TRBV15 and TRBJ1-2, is DAMVIQNPRYQVTQFGKPVTLSCSQTLNHNVMYWYQQKSSQAPKLLFHYYDKDFNNEADTPDNFQSRRPNTSFCFLDIRSPGLGDTAMYLCATSKTRSESYTFGSGTRLTVV.

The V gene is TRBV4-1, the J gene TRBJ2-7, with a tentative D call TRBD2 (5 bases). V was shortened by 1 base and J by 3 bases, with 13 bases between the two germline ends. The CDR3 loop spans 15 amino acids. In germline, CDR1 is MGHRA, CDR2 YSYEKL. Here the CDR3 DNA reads TGCGCCAGCAGCCAAGTTGTGACGGGGAACTACGAGCAGTACTTC. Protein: CASSQVVTGNYEQYF.

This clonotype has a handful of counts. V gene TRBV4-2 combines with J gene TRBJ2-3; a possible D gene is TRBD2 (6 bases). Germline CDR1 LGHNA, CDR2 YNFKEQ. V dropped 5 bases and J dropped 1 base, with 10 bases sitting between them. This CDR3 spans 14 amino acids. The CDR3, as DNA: TGTGCCAGCAGCGCTCGGGAGCGCACAGATACGCAGTATTTT. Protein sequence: CASSARERTDTQYF.

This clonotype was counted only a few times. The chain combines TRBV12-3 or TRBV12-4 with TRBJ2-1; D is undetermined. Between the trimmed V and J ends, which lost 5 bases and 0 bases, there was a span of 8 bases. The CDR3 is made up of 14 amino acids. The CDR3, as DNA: TGTGCCAGCAGTACACCTAACTCCTACAATGAGCAGTTCTTC. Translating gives CASSTPNSYNEQFF.

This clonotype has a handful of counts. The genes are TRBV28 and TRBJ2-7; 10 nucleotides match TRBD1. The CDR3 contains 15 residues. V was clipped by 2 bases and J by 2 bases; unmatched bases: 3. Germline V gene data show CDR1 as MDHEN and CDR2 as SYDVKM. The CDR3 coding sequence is TGTGCCAGCAGTTTACGTGGACAGGGGGCCTACGAGCAGTACTTC. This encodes CASSLRGQGAYEQYF.

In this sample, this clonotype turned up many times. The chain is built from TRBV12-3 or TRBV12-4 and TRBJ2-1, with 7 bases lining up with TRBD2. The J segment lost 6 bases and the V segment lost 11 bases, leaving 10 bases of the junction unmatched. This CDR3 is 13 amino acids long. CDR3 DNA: TGTGCCGGGGGAAGCGGGGCGTTCAATGAGCAGTTCTTC. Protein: CAGGSGAFNEQFF.

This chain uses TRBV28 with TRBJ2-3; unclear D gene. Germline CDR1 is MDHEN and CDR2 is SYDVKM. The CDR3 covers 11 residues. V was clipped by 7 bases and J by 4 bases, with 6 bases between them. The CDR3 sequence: CASKDPDTQYF. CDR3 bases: TGTGCCAGCAAAGATCCAGATACGCAGTATTTT.

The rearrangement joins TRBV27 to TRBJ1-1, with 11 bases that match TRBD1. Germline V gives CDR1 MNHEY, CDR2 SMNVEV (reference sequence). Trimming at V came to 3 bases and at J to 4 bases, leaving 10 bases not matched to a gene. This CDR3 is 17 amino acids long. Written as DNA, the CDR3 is TGTGCCAGCAGTTTTGGGCGGACAGGGGGCAGGGTCACTGAAGCTTTCTTT. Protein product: CASSFGRTGGRVTEAFF.

DNA of the CDR3: TGCAGCGGGACCTTAGCTAACTATGGCTACACCTTC. This codes for CSGTLANYGYTF. This chain joins TRBV29-1 and TRBJ1-2; D gene ambiguous. V lost 7 bases, J lost 0 bases, and 9 bases lay in between. CDR1 and CDR2 (germline): SQVTM, ANQGSEA. The CDR3 loop spans 12 amino acids.

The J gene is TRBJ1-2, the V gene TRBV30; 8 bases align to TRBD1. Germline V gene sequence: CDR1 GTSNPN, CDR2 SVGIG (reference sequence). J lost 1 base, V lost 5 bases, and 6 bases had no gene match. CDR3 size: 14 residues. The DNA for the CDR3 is TGTGCCTGGGGACAGGGAGCGCATAACTATGGCTACACCTTC. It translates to CAWGQGAHNYGYTF.